This TCR beta chain comes out of a study of beta chain features in type 1 diabetes. This CDR3 region has 15 residues. Germline CDR1 and CDR2: SNHLY and FYNNEI. V lost 7 bases, J lost 3 bases, and 19 bases lay in between. Notes on the study in general: No resolution was reached here on whether HLA type influences TCRB rearrangement. Cells carrying high TCR expression could end up over-represented when cDNA is sequenced. In patients and controls equally, PCR might favor templates that are shorter.

A note on this clone: What it binds is not known.

Every isolated RNA sample was fully reverse transcribed, so sequencing captured expressed TCRB transcripts. For naive, central memory and regulatory T cell samples, reads averaged about 3.7 million. Method: immunoSEQ multiplex PCR; TCRdb's copy keeps in-frame clones and lacks some. This sample carries 860,000 or so clones, 17% of them seen once, and the ten largest clones take 0.02% to 0.03%. The receptor was derived from a woman aged 18-29 years in good health. The rearrangement uses TRBV2 and TRBJ2-7; possibly TRBD2 for D (5 bases). Input material: naive CD4+ T cells from blood. The CDR3 nucleotides are TGTGCCAGCAATCGGGAACTTGGGATCAACTACGAGCAGTACTTC. Translating it yields CASNRELGINYEQYF.